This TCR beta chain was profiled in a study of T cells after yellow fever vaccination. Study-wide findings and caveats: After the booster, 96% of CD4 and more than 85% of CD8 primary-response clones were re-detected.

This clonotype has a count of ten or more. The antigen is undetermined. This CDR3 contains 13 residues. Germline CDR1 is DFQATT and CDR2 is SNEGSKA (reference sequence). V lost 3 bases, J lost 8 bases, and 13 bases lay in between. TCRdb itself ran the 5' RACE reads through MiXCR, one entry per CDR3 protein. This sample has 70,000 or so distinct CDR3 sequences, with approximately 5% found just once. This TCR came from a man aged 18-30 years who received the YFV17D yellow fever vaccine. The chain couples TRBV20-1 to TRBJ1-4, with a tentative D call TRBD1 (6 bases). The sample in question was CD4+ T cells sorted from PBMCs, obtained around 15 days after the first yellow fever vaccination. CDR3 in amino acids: CSASRQVVEKLFF. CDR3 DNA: TGCAGTGCTAGCCGACAGGTTGTAGAAAAACTGTTTTTT.